This T cell receptor beta chain is drawn from a study of T cell responses to AZD1222 COVID-19 vaccine. At the level of the study: Second doses at about 4 or about 12 weeks were pooled.

Profiled with immunoSEQ multiplex PCR; TCRdb holds only in-frame clones, not every one. The table includes about 110,000 clones, more than 80% detected once. The sequencing here drew on peripheral blood, taken on day 0 of AZD1222 vaccination. This TCR derives from an adult in good health.

The CDR3 is CASSIEERTINNEQFF. CDR3 bases: TGTGCCAGTAGTATAGAAGAGCGGACGATTAACAATGAGCAGTTCTTC. The chain uses TRBV19 and TRBJ2-1; a weak D match, TRBD2 (5 bases). The CDR3 is 16 residues long. Trimming took off 0 bases at V and 5 bases at J, with 14 bases between the two ends. The germline V gene encodes CDR1 LNHDA and CDR2 SQIVND (reference sequence). Looking up the rest from reference TRBV19 and TRBJ2-1 gives the full variable domain: DGGITQSPKYLFRKEGQNVTLSCEQNLNHDAMYWYRQDPGQGLRLIYYSQIVNDFQKGDIAEGYSVSREKKESFPLTVTSAQKNPTAFYLCASSIEERTINNEQFFGPGTRLTVL.